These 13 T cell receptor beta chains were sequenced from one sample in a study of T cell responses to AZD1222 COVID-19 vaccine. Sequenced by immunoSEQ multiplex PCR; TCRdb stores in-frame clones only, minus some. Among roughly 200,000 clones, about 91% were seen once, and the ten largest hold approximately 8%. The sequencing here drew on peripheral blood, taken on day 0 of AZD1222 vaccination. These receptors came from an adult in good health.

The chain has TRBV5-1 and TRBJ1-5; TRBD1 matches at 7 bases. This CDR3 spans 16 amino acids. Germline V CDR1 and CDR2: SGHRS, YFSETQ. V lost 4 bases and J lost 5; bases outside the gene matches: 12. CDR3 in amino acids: CASSRSRQGLDQPQHF. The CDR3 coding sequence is TGCGCCAGCAGCCGATCCCGACAGGGTCTAGATCAGCCCCAGCATTTT.

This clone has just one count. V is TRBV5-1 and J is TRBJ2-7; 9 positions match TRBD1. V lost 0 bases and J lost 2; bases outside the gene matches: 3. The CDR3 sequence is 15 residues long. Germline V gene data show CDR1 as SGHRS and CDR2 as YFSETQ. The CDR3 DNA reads TGCGCCAGCAGCTTGGCGGGACAGGGTCCCTACGAGCAGTACTTC. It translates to CASSLAGQGPYEQYF.

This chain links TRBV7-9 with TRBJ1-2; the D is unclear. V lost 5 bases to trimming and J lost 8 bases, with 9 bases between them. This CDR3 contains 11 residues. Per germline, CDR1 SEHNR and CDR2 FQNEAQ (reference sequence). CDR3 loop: CASSREYGYTF. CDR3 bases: TGTGCCAGCAGCAGGGAGTACGGCTACACCTTC.

CDR3 bases: TGTGCCAGTAGTAATCCAGCGGGGGGCGAGCAGTACTTC. This translates into CASSNPAGGEQYF. This chain connects TRBV19 to TRBJ2-7, with 9 positions matching TRBD2. CDR1 is LNHDA, CDR2 SQIVND, per germline (reference sequence). The CDR3 spans 13 residues. Unmatched junction bases numbered 4, after V lost 4 bases and J lost 6 bases.

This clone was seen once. The CDR3 nucleotides read TGTGCCAGCAGCTTACAAAGCGCTAGCAGGGATGAAAAACTGTTTTTT. Its translation is CASSLQSASRDEKLFF. The chain combines TRBV7-9 with TRBJ1-4, with D perhaps matching TRBD1 (5 bases). This CDR3 comprises 16 residues. V was cut by 2 bases and J by 6 bases, with 16 bases left in between. CDR1 and CDR2 from the germline V gene are SEHNR and FQNEAQ (reference sequence).

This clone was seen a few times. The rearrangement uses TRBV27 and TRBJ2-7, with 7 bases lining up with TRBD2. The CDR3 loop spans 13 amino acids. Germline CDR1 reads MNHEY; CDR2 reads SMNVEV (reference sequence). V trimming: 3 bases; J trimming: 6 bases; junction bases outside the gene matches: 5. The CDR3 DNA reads TGTGCCAGCAGTTTGGGGCCTAGCGGCGAGCAGTACTTC. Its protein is CASSLGPSGEQYF.

This CDR3 reads CASGYREGGELFF. The DNA of the CDR3 is TGCGCCAGCGGCTACAGGGAAGGCGGGGAGCTGTTTTTT. The gene calls are TRBV5-1 and TRBJ2-2; D may be TRBD1 (6 bases). Trimming stripped 7 bases from V and 7 bases from J, with 14 bases between. Per germline, CDR1 SGHRS and CDR2 YFSETQ. CDR3 length: 13 residues.

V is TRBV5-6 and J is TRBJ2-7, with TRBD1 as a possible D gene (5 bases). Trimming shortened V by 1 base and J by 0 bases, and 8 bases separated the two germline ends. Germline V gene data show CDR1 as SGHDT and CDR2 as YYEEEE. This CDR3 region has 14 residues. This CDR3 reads CASSLPGYSYEQYF. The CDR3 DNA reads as TGTGCCAGCAGCTTGCCAGGGTACTCCTACGAGCAGTACTTC. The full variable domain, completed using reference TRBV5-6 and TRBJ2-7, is DAGVTQSPTHLIKTRGQQVTLRCSPKSGHDTVSWYQQALGQGPQFIFQYYEEEERQRGNFPDRFSGHQFPNYSSELNVNALLLGDSALYLCASSLPGYSYEQYFGPGTRLTVT.

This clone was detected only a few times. The CDR3 coding sequence is TGTGCCAGCAGCTGGGTTGGGGACTCTGGAAACACCATATATTTT. This translates into CASSWVGDSGNTIYF. The rearrangement links TRBV6-6 to TRBJ1-3; unclear D gene. The germline V and J ends were trimmed by 6 bases and 0 bases, with 12 bases remaining between them. CDR1 and CDR2 (germline): MNHNY, SVGAGI (reference sequence). The CDR3 loop spans 15 amino acids.

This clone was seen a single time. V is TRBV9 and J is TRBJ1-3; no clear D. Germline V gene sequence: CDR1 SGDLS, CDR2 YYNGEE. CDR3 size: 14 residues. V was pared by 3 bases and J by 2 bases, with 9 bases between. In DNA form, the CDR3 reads TGTGCCAGCAGCGCGGGATTTACTGGAAACACCATATATTTT. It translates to CASSAGFTGNTIYF. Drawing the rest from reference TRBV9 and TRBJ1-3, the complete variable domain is DSGVTQTPKHLITATGQRVTLRCSPRSGDLSVYWYQQSLDQGLQFLIQYYNGEERAKGNILERFSAQQFPDLHSELNLSSLELGDSALYFCASSAGFTGNTIYFGEGSWLTVV.

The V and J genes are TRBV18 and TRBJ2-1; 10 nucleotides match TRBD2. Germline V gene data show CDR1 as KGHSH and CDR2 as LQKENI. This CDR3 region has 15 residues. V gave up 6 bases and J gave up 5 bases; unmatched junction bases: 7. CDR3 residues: CASSPGTSANNEQFF. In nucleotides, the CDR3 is TGTGCCAGCTCGCCCGGGACTAGCGCTAACAATGAGCAGTTCTTC.

DNA of the CDR3: TGTGCCAGCAGCCGTCCACCATCTGCCAGGGGGCTCCACGAGCAGTACTTC. Translation gives CASSRPPSARGLHEQYF. The V call is TRBV11-2, the J call TRBJ2-7; 8 nucleotides agree with TRBD1. This CDR3 contains 17 residues. V lost 5 bases and J lost 5; bases outside the gene matches: 17. From germline, CDR1 is SGHAT and CDR2 FQNNGV.

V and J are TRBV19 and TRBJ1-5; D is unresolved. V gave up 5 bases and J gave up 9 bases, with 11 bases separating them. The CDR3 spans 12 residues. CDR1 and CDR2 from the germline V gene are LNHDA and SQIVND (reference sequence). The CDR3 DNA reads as TGTGCCAGTAGTTCGTACAGCGGGCCCCAGCATTTT. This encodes CASSSYSGPQHF. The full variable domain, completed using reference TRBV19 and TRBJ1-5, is DGGITQSPKYLFRKEGQNVTLSCEQNLNHDAMYWYRQDPGQGLRLIYYSQIVNDFQKGDIAEGYSVSREKKESFPLTVTSAQKNPTAFYLCASSSYSGPQHFGDGTRLSIL.